Below, 27 T cell receptor beta chains from the same sample are listed, as sequenced in a study of T cells in Graves' hyperthyroidism and ophthalmopathy. The TCR beta CDR3 regions underwent amplification using RNA transcripts as the source. With the HTBI primer set, the TCR CDR3 went through a first round of RT-PCR. TCRdb recomputed calls from the multiplex PCR reads with MiXCR, one row per CDR3 protein. The data show approximately 620,000 distinct CDR3 sequences, roughly 15% seen once. Sequencing input: blood. Source of these receptors: a woman in her thirties or forties with Graves' ophthalmopathy.

This clonotype showed up just a few times. J is TRBJ2-3 and V is TRBV9; no clear D. V lost 0 bases and J lost 1, with 12 bases in between. CDR3 length: 16 amino acids. Per the germline V gene, CDR1 is SGDLS and CDR2 is YYNGEE. CDR3 sequence reads: CASSVGDTLRTDTQYF. The CDR3 coding sequence is TGTGCCAGCAGCGTAGGGGATACCCTCCGCACAGATACGCAGTATTTT.

The V gene is TRBV2, the J gene TRBJ2-1; 10 positions match TRBD2. J was trimmed by 8 bases and V by 4 bases; bases with no gene match: 11. CDR3 size: 16 residues. Germline V CDR1 and CDR2: SNHLY, FYNNEI. CDR3 loop: CASSGGSGRAGDEQFF. CDR3 sequence (DNA): TGTGCCAGCAGTGGGGGAAGCGGGAGGGCCGGCGATGAGCAGTTCTTC.

This clonotype was seen a few times. The V and J genes are TRBV5-1 and TRBJ2-1; weak D call: TRBD2 (8 bases). Germline V gene data show CDR1 as SGHRS and CDR2 as YFSETQ. V dropped 1 base and J dropped 11 bases, with 31 bases sitting between them. There are 19 residues in the CDR3. CDR3 in DNA: TGCGCCAGCAGCTTGTTCGGGACAGCGTTGGATGGTAGCGGGGAAAAGCAGTTCTTC. This encodes CASSLFGTALDGSGEKQFF.

This clonotype was counted at least ten times. V usage is TRBV2 and J usage is TRBJ2-3, with D possibly being TRBD2 (6 bases). Trimming stripped 3 bases from V and 2 bases from J, with 12 bases between. Germline V lookup: CDR1 SNHLY, CDR2 FYNNEI. The CDR3 loop spans 15 amino acids. The CDR3 bases are TGTGCCAGCAGTGATCCGGGGGTTTTCACAGATACGCAGTATTTT. Translating it yields CASSDPGVFTDTQYF.

This clonotype occurred many times. The chain combines TRBV3-1 with TRBJ1-4, with D perhaps TRBD1 (6 bases). V lost 9 bases and J lost 3, with 20 bases in between. The CDR3 is 16 residues long. Per germline, CDR1 LGHDT and CDR2 YNNKEL (reference sequence). Here the CDR3 DNA reads TGTGCCAGTCCGATGATACTACAGGGAGCTAATGAAAAACTGTTTTTT. Its protein product is CASPMILQGANEKLFF. The full variable domain, with the rest looked up from reference TRBV3-1 and TRBJ1-4, is DTAVSQTPKYLVTQMGNDKSIKCEQNLGHDTMYWYKQDSKKFLKIMFSYNNKELIINETVPNRFSPKSPDKAHLNLHINSLELGDSAVYFCASPMILQGANEKLFFGSGTQLSVL.

This clonotype was seen repeatedly, ten times or more. The rearrangement links TRBV3-1 to TRBJ2-1, with TRBD1 as a possible D gene (7 bases). The CDR3 spans 16 residues. Deletions cut 4 bases from V and 6 bases from J, with 19 bases between. From germline, CDR1 is LGHDT and CDR2 YNNKEL (reference sequence). The CDR3 reads CASSPRRAGGFNEQFF. CDR3 DNA sequence: TGTGCCAGCAGCCCGCGGCGGGCAGGGGGGTTCAATGAGCAGTTCTTC.

This clonotype was seen many times. The V and J genes are TRBV2 and TRBJ1-2, with TRBD1 as a possible D gene (5 bases). CDR1 is SNHLY, CDR2 FYNNEI, per germline. The CDR3 is made up of 15 amino acids. The ends were cut back, 6 bases at V and 2 bases at J, with 16 bases in the middle. As DNA, the CDR3 is TGTGCCAGCAGGGCACAGGTGCTGTGGAACTATGGCTACACCTTC. Encoded protein: CASRAQVLWNYGYTF.

The rearrangement links TRBV5-5 to TRBJ2-1, with 10 bases fitting TRBD1. The J call is doubtful: the DNA matches TRBJ2-7 better. The CDR3 runs 17 residues. Germline CDR1 reads SGHKS; CDR2 reads YYEKEE (reference sequence). CDR3 sequence reads: CASSRLIGRGTGVEQYF. The CDR3 region has the DNA TGTGCCAGCAGCCGCCTGATTGGGAGAGGGACAGGGGTTGAGCAGTACTTC.

The V gene is TRBV28, the J gene TRBJ2-5; D may be TRBD1 (6 bases). There are 17 residues in the CDR3. V lost 2 bases and J lost 5, with 21 bases in between. Germline CDR1 reads MDHEN; CDR2 reads SYDVKM. CDR3 region: CASSLEKAGAMGETQYF. The DNA for the CDR3 is TGTGCCAGCAGTTTAGAAAAGGCAGGGGCTATGGGGGAGACCCAGTACTTC.

The chain recombines TRBV28 with TRBJ2-2; 7 bases fit TRBD2. The germline V gene encodes CDR1 MDHEN and CDR2 SYDVKM. J gave up 8 bases and V 4 bases, and 16 bases lay outside the gene matches. CDR3 size: 17 residues. Here the CDR3 DNA reads TGTGCCAGCAGTTCCCAGGGAGGGCCGACGGTGGCGGGGGAGCTGTTTTTT. It encodes CASSSQGGPTVAGELFF.

This clonotype was recorded a few times. The gene calls are TRBV20-1 and TRBJ1-6; D call uncertain. The CDR3 covers 13 residues. CDR1 is DFQATT and CDR2 is SNEGSKA in the germline V gene (reference sequence). The V and J ends lost 2 bases and 6 bases respectively, with 8 bases between them. CDR3 protein: CSARLAVNSPLHF. The CDR3 nucleotides read TGCAGTGCTAGACTGGCCGTTAATTCACCCCTCCACTTT.

Remarks on this clonotype: The final CDR3 position lacks the conserved phenylalanine or tryptophan, pointing to a likely read error. V is TRBV4-1 and J is TRBJ2-1; TRBD2 might be the D (5 bases). Germline values: CDR1 MGHRA, CDR2 YSYEKL. The CDR3 totals 19 residues. V was trimmed by 1 base and J by 0 bases, leaving 19 bases between them. The CDR3 protein is CASSQGLTGFQSSYNEQFL. The CDR3 DNA follows: TGCGCCAGCAGCCAAGGACTAACCGGATTCCAGAGCTCCTACAATGAGCAGTTCCTC.

This clonotype was seen many times. The CDR3 loop reads CASSPTLRRSYEQYF. CDR3 DNA: TGTGCCAGCAGTCCAACTCTCAGACGCTCCTACGAGCAGTACTTC. The genes are TRBV28 and TRBJ2-7; D is ambiguous. Germline V gene sequence: CDR1 MDHEN, CDR2 SYDVKM. V gave up 5 bases and J gave up 0 bases, with 14 bases separating them. This CDR3 has 15 amino acids.

The chain uses TRBV7-9 and TRBJ2-1, with D hard to call. Per germline, CDR1 SEHNR and CDR2 FQNEAQ (reference sequence). The CDR3 covers 17 residues. Trimming removed 1 base from V and 3 bases from J, with 16 bases in between. The CDR3 coding sequence is TGTGCCAGCAGCTTAGGGGGTGGACCCAACCTCTACAATGAGCAGTTCTTC. The encoded protein is CASSLGGGPNLYNEQFF.

The V call is TRBV20-1, the J call TRBJ2-1, with D perhaps matching TRBD2 (7 bases). In germline, CDR1 is DFQATT, CDR2 SNEGSKA (reference sequence). Trimming took 4 bases from V and 8 from J, leaving 18 bases between them. CDR3 length: 14 residues. The CDR3 loop reads CSAMLPKGGDEQFF. The CDR3 bases are TGCAGTGCTATGCTCCCAAAGGGGGGGGATGAGCAGTTCTTC.

The genes are TRBV10-3 and TRBJ2-6; D gene unclear. Germline V gene sequence: CDR1 ENHRY, CDR2 SYGVKD. The CDR3 spans 16 residues. V lost 4 bases and J lost 3, with 13 bases in between. Here the CDR3 reads CAISGVWEGGANVLTF. CDR3 DNA sequence: TGTGCCATCAGTGGGGTCTGGGAAGGTGGGGCCAACGTCCTGACTTTC.

The chain uses TRBV19 and TRBJ2-6; D is undetermined. The CDR3 is 13 amino acids. V shed 1 base and J shed 3 bases, with 1 base lying between them. The V gene's germline CDR1 is LNHDA and CDR2 SQIVND (reference sequence). CDR3 amino acids: CASSIGGANVLTF. The CDR3 coding sequence is TGTGCCAGTAGTATAGGTGGGGCCAACGTCCTGACTTTC.

This clonotype was detected ten times or more. CDR3 in amino acids: CASSPDRDSHSYEQYF. Here the CDR3 DNA reads TGTGCCAGCAGTCCCGACCGGGACAGTCACTCCTACGAGCAGTACTTC. The chain joins TRBV11-2 to TRBJ2-7, with 7 bases aligning to TRBD1. CDR1 is SGHAT, CDR2 FQNNGV, per germline. CDR3 size: 16 residues. J gave up 0 bases and V 6 bases, and 11 bases lay outside the gene matches.

The table lists this clonotype with many counts. The CDR3 region has the DNA TGTGCCAGCAGCCAAAATCAGGGAGGTGAGACCCAGTACTTC. Its translation is CASSQNQGGETQYF. The J gene is TRBJ2-5, the V gene TRBV11-2; TRBD2 is a possible D gene (6 bases). This CDR3 spans 14 amino acids. CDR1 is SGHAT, CDR2 FQNNGV, per germline. The germline V and J ends were trimmed by 5 bases and 5 bases, with 15 bases remaining between them.

J is TRBJ2-3 and V is TRBV6-1, with 11 bases matching TRBD2. V lost 6 bases and J lost 2; bases outside the gene matches: 7. Germline lookup yields CDR1 MNHNS and CDR2 SASEGT. This CDR3 contains 16 residues. This chain's CDR3 is CASRLSGLAATDTQYF. The CDR3 DNA reads as TGTGCCAGCAGACTTTCGGGACTAGCGGCCACAGATACGCAGTATTTT.

This clonotype was seen repeatedly, ten times or more. The chain links TRBV2 to TRBJ1-1; D not certain. CDR1 is SNHLY, CDR2 FYNNEI, per germline. This CDR3 region has 13 residues. Between the trimmed V and J ends, which lost 1 base and 1 base, there was a span of 4 bases. DNA of the CDR3: TGTGCCAGCAGTGAAGTTTGGAACACTGAAGCTTTCTTT. Its protein is CASSEVWNTEAFF.

This clonotype was detected a few times. The chain recombines TRBV20-1 with TRBJ2-5, with TRBD2 matching 8 bases. The CDR3 totals 15 residues. The V gene end was trimmed by 0 bases and the J gene end by 4 bases; junction bases not matched to a gene: 7. The germline gives CDR1 DFQATT, CDR2 SNEGSKA (reference sequence). The CDR3 sequence is CSARDYGGRRETQYF. The CDR3 DNA reads TGCAGTGCTAGAGATTATGGCGGGAGGAGAGAGACCCAGTACTTC.

The table lists this clonotype with many counts. The chain links TRBV18 to TRBJ1-1; D is unresolved. V lost 3 bases and J 1 base, leaving 6 bases between the germline ends. The V gene's germline CDR1 is KGHSH and CDR2 LQKENI. The CDR3 contains 13 residues. The CDR3 DNA sequence: TGTGCCAGCTCACCCCCCGGGAACACTGAAGCTTTCTTT. Residues: CASSPPGNTEAFF. The variable domain in full, completed from reference TRBV18 and TRBJ1-1, reads NAGVMQNPRHLVRRRGQEARLRCSPMKGHSHVYWYRQLPEEGLKFMVYLQKENIIDESGMPKERFSAEFPKEGPSILRIQQVVRGDSAAYFCASSPPGNTEAFFGQGTRLTVV.

This clonotype was recorded a few times. The chain combines TRBV30 with TRBJ1-1; a weak D match, TRBD1 (6 bases). The CDR3 is 13 residues long. The V gene lost 2 bases and the J gene lost 5 bases, with 12 bases spanning the gap. The germline V gene has CDR1 GTSNPN and CDR2 SVGIG (reference sequence). The CDR3 coding sequence is TGTGCCTGGAGTTGGGGGCGGGGGACTGAAGCTTTCTTT. This sequence encodes CAWSWGRGTEAFF.

This clonotype was picked up many times. The V and J genes are TRBV28 and TRBJ2-7; the match to TRBD1 covers 8 bases. This CDR3 spans 14 amino acids. V trimming: 5 bases; J trimming: 4 bases; junction bases outside the gene matches: 7. CDR1 is MDHEN and CDR2 is SYDVKM in the germline V gene. The CDR3 coding sequence is TGTGCCAGCAGTCAACAGGGGGAAGTTTACGAGCAGTACTTC. As protein: CASSQQGEVYEQYF.

This clonotype has at least ten counts. The chain couples TRBV20-1 to TRBJ2-1, with D perhaps given as TRBD1 or TRBD2 (5 bases each). This CDR3 spans 15 amino acids. Trimming removed 6 bases from V and 2 bases from J, with 17 bases in between. Germline V lookup: CDR1 DFQATT, CDR2 SNEGSKA (reference sequence). CDR3 sequence: CSAEDSGKAYNEQFF. The CDR3 DNA is TGCAGTGCAGAAGACAGCGGAAAGGCCTACAATGAGCAGTTCTTC.

In its sample, this clonotype was seen many times. This rearrangement joins TRBV6-1 to TRBJ2-7, with TRBD1 identical over 11 bases. CDR3 length: 15 residues. V lost 4 bases and J lost 2; bases outside the gene matches: 4. Germline assignment: CDR1 MNHNS and CDR2 SASEGT. Written as DNA, the CDR3 is TGTGCCAGCAGTGGCGGGGACAGGGGGGCCTACGAGCAGTACTTC. It specifies CASSGGDRGAYEQYF.